This TCR beta chain was observed in a study of OX40 agonist ivuxolimab in advanced cancers. Background on the study: The study gave patients intravenous ivuxolimab at 0.01 to 10 mg/kg every 2 weeks. Having had anti-PD-1, anti-PD-L1 or anti-CTLA-4 therapy before was allowed, and under 50% had some.

Data came from immunoSEQ multiplex PCR; TCRdb stores just in-frame clones and leaves some out. Found here are 90,000 to 100,000 clones, 89% of them singletons; the top ten hold roughly 0.33%. A remark on this clone: No antigen is known for it.

General study findings and limits: CD4+ and CD8+ blood T cells expanded clonally by week 6 at 0.1 to 3.0 mg/kg. It was also the case that some nonresponders had low normalized T-cell clonal expansion.

Germline CDR1 MGHRA, CDR2 YSYEKL. Trimming stripped 1 base from V and 5 bases from J, with 27 bases between. This CDR3 spans 20 amino acids. Material: CD4+ or CD8+ T cells sorted from blood, obtained in a trial of the OX40 agonist ivuxolimab. This sequence originates from an adult with an advanced solid tumor such as melanoma, head and neck, liver or kidney cancer. V and J are TRBV4-1 and TRBJ2-1; unclear D gene. The CDR3 loop reads CASSQGPLGVGPALNNEQFF. The CDR3 DNA reads as TGCGCCAGCAGCCAAGGGCCACTTGGGGTGGGCCCGGCCCTAAACAATGAGCAGTTCTTC.